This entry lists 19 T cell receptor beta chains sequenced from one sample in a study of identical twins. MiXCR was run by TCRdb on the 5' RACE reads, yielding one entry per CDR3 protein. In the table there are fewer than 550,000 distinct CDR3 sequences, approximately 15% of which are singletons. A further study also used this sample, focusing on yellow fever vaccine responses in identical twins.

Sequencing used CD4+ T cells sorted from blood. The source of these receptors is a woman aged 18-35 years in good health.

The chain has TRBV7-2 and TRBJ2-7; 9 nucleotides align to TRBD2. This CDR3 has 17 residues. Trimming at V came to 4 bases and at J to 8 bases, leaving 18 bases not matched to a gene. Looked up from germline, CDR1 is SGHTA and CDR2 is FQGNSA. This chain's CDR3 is CASSSLGGLAGPFKQYF. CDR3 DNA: TGTGCCAGCAGCTCACTGGGGGGACTAGCCGGCCCCTTCAAGCAGTACTTC.

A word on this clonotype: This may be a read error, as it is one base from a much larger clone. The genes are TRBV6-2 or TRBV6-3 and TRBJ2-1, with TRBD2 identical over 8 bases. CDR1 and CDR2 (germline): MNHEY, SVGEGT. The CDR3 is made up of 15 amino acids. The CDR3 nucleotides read TGTGCCAGCAGTGGTAGCGGGAAATCCTACAGTGAGCAGTTCTTC. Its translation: CASSGSGKSYSEQFF.

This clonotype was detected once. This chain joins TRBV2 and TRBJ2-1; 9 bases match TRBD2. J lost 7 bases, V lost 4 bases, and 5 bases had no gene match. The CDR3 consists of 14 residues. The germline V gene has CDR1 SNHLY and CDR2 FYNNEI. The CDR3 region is CASSVSSGTNEQFF. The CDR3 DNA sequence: TGTGCCAGCAGTGTGTCTAGCGGGACTAATGAGCAGTTCTTC.

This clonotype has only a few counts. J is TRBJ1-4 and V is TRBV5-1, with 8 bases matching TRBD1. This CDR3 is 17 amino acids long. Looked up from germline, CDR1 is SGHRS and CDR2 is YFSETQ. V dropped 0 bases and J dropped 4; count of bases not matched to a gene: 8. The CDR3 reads CASSLAGLDRDNEKLFF. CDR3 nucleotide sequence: TGCGCCAGCAGCTTGGCCGGTTTGGACAGGGATAATGAAAAACTGTTTTTT.

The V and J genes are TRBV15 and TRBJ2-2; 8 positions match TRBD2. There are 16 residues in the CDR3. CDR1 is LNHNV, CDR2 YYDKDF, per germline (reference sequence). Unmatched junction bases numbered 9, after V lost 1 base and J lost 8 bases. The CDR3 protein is CATSRAAGGPEGELFF. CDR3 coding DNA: TGTGCCACCAGCAGAGCTGCGGGAGGCCCTGAAGGGGAGCTGTTTTTT.

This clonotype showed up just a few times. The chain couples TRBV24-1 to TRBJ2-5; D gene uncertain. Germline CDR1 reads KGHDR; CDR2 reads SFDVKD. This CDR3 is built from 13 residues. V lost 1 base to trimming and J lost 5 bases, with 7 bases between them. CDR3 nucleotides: TGTGCCACCAGTGATTTCCGGCGGGAGACCCAGTACTTC. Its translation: CATSDFRRETQYF.

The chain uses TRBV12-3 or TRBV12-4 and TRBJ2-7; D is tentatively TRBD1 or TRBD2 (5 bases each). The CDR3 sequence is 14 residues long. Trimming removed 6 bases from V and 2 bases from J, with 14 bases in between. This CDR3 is CASRQQGDPYEQYF. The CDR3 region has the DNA TGTGCCAGCAGGCAACAAGGGGACCCCTACGAGCAGTACTTC.

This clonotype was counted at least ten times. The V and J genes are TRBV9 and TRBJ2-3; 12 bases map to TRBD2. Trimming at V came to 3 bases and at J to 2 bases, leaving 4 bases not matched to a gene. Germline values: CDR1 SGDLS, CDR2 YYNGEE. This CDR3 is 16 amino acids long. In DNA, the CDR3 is TGTGCCAGCAGCGACGGACTAGCGGGGTTCACAGATACGCAGTATTTT. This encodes CASSDGLAGFTDTQYF.

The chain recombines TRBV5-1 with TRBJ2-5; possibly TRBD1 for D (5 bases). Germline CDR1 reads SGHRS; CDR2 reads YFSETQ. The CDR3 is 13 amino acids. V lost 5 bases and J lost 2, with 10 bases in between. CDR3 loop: CASRPGFQETQYF. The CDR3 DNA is TGCGCCAGCAGGCCAGGGTTTCAAGAGACCCAGTACTTC.

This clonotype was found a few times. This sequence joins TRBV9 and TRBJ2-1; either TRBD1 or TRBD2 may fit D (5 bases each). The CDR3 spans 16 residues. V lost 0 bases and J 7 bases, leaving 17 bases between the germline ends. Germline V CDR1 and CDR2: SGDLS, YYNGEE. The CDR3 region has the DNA TGTGCCAGCAGCGTAGGGCCGGGGCTCGGAATAAATGAGCAGTTCTTC. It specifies CASSVGPGLGINEQFF.

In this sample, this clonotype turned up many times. The CDR3 bases are TGTGCCAGCAGTACTAGCGGGGGGCGTTCGAACACCGGGGAGCTGTTTTTT. Amino acid sequence: CASSTSGGRSNTGELFF. The chain recombines TRBV12-3 or TRBV12-4 with TRBJ2-2; 12 nucleotides agree with TRBD2. Germline trimming cut 5 bases from V and 0 bases from J; bases unmatched to any gene: 4. The CDR3 is made up of 17 amino acids.

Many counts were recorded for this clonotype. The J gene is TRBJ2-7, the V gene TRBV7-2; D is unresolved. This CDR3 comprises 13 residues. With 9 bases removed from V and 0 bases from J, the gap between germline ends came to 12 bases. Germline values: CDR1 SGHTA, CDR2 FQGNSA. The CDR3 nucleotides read TGTGCCAGTTCTCGGGCAACCTCCTACGAGCAGTACTTC. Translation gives CASSRATSYEQYF.

The CDR3 here is CASSEVGWEGREPDTQYF. The CDR3 nucleotides read TGTGCCAGCAGTGAAGTGGGTTGGGAGGGCCGAGAGCCAGATACGCAGTATTTT. V usage is TRBV2 and J usage is TRBJ2-3, with TRBD2 identical over 7 bases. This CDR3 comprises 18 residues. V dropped 1 base and J dropped 4; count of bases not matched to a gene: 14. Germline V CDR1 and CDR2: SNHLY, FYNNEI.

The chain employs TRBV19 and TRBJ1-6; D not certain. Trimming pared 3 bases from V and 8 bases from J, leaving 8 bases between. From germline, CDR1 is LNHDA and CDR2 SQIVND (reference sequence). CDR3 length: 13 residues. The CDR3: CASSIGRDSPLHF. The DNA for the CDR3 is TGTGCCAGTAGTATCGGGAGGGATTCACCCCTCCACTTT. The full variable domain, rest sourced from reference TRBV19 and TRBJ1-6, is DGGITQSPKYLFRKEGQNVTLSCEQNLNHDAMYWYRQDPGQGLRLIYYSQIVNDFQKGDIAEGYSVSREKKESFPLTVTSAQKNPTAFYLCASSIGRDSPLHFGNGTRLTVT.

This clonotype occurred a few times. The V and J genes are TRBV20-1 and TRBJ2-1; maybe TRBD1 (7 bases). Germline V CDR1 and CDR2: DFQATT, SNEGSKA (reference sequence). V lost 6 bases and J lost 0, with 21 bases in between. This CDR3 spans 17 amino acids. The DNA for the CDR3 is TGCAGTGCCCCAGGGGGAAGAGGGACTTTCTCCTACAATGAGCAGTTCTTC. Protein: CSAPGGRGTFSYNEQFF.

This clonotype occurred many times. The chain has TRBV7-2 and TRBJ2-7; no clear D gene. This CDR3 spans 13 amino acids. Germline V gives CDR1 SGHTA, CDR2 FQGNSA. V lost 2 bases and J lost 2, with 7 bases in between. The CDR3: CASSLPVAYEQYF. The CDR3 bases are TGTGCCAGCAGCTTACCGGTAGCCTACGAGCAGTACTTC.

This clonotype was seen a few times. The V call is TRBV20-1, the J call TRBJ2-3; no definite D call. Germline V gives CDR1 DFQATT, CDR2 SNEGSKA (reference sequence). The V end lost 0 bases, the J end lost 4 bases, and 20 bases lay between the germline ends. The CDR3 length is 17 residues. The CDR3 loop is CSARDGKALGIPDTQYF. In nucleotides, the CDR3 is TGCAGTGCTAGAGATGGAAAGGCCCTAGGGATTCCAGATACGCAGTATTTT.

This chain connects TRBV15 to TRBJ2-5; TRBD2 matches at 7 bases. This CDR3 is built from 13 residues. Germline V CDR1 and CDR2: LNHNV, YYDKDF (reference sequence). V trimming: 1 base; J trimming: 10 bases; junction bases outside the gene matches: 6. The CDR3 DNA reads TGTGCCACCAGCAGAGCTGGCGGGGACTACCAGTACTTC. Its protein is CATSRAGGDYQYF.

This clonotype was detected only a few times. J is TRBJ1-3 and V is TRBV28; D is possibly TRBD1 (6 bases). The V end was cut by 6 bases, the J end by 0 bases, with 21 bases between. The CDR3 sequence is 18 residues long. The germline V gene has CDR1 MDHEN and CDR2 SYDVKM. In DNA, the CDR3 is TGTGCCAGCAGCTTCCGGGACATCCTTCCCCACTCTGGAAACACCATATATTTT. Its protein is CASSFRDILPHSGNTIYF. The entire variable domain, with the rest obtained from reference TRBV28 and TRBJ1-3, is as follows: DVKVTQSSRYLVKRTGEKVFLECVQDMDHENMFWYRQDPGLGLRLIYFSYDVKMKEKGDIPEGYSVSREKKERFSLILESASTNQTSMYLCASSFRDILPHSGNTIYFGEGSWLTVV.